The T cell receptor (beta chain) described here comes from a study of cytomegalovirus exposure and HLA in healthy donors. As for the study in general: In a previous analysis, 120 million or so unique TCR beta sequences were found from 150 million to 200 million T cells.

The primer mix had 60 Vbeta and 13 Jbeta primers. Only in-frame clones appear in the TCRdb table, and some are missing; sequencing was by immunoSEQ multiplex PCR. The table lists over 200,000 clones. Points on this clone: What it binds is unknown.

The CDR3 consists of 14 residues. Germline trimming cut 4 bases from V and 4 bases from J; bases unmatched to any gene: 6. The germline CDR1 and CDR2 sequences are SGHRS and YFSETQ. Study outcomes and limitations: HLA allele associations emerged for fewer than 20,000 TCR beta sequences in a later analysis, at 0.05 false discovery rate. A later analysis linked a missense DCLRE1C variant to TCR beta V- and J-gene trimming.

This sequence was found in a woman in her twenties or thirties in good health and CMV-seropositive. Sample: PBMCs. The chain recombines TRBV5-1 with TRBJ1-1, with 8 bases lining up with TRBD1. Here the CDR3 reads CASSGDTGGTEAFF. The CDR3 DNA follows: TGCGCCAGCAGCGGTGACACAGGGGGCACTGAAGCTTTCTTT.